The present entry profiles one TCR beta chain with its context. What it binds is not known. The data were produced by immunoSEQ multiplex PCR, yet TCRdb's version contains in-frame clones alone and is incomplete. The table lists around 25,000 clones, roughly 76% of them singletons. The entry originates in a study of OX40 agonist ivuxolimab in advanced cancers. The wider study: The dose-escalation cohort had hepatocellular carcinoma, melanoma, renal cell or head and neck cancer. With a range of about 23 to 85, age averaged approximately 60 years, and 70% to 85% were male.

General study results and limits: The specificity for antigen of the expanded peripheral T cells was not determined. At 0.1 to 3.0 mg/kg, CD4+ and CD8+ blood T cells expanded clonally by week 6.

Germline V gene data show CDR1 as MGHRA and CDR2 as YSYEKL. V was clipped by 4 bases and J by 1 base, with 13 bases between them. The CDR3 is 16 residues long. The chain employs TRBV4-1 and TRBJ1-4; maybe TRBD1 (5 bases). The clonotype comes from an adult with an advanced solid tumor such as melanoma, head and neck, liver or kidney cancer. This sample comprised CD4+ or CD8+ T cells sorted from blood, obtained in a trial of the OX40 agonist ivuxolimab. CDR3 DNA sequence: TGCGCCAGCAGCCGGGGGGACGCAGAAACTAATGAAAAACTGTTTTTT. Translating gives CASSRGDAETNEKLFF.